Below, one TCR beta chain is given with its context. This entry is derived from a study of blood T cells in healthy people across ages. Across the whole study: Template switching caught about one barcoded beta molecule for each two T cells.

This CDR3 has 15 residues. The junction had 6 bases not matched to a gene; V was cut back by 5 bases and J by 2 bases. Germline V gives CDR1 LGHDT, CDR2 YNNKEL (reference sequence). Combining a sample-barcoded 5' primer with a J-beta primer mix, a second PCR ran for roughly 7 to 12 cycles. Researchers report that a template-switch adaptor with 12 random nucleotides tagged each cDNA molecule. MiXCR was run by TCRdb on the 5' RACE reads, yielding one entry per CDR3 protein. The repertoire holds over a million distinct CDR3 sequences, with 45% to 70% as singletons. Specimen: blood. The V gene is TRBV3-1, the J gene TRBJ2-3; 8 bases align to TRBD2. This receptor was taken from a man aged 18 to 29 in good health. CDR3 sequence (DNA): TGTGCCAGCAGCACAGGGACTAGAGACACAGATACGCAGTATTTT. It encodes CASSTGTRDTDTQYF.